This T cell receptor beta chain was identified in a study of blood T cell repertoires in COVID-19 (TCRdb year 2020). Some background on the complete study: Samples covering the acute and convalescent phases of COVID-19 were provided by collaborators in the United States, Italy and Spain. The dataset comprised deeply sampled blood TCRbeta repertoires from subjects exposed to, actively infected with, or recovered from COVID-19. Where available, HLA class I and class II types were taken from metadata supplied by the sample provider and were not determined by assay-based typing. Nearly every sample came with metadata listing a de-identified subject ID, COVID-19 status, age in years and sex. The samples were drawn from two sources: the first 160 participants of the ongoing ImmuneRACE study, and some 1,300 subjects contributed by 6 global collaborators. The material from the prospective study consisted of cDNA or gDNA derived from T cells, B-cell-depleted T cells, or PBMCs. The repertoires were released in a freely available public database meant as a resource for research on the immune response to SARS-CoV-2.

Looking up the germline V gene (reference sequence) yields CDR1 LNHDA and CDR2 SQIVND. Counted from cysteine to phenylalanine, this CDR3 has 19 amino acids. Just CDR3 DNA is preserved here, 57 bases in frame from base 1. Trimming removed 5 bases from V and 2 bases from J; the gene matches leave 18 bases unexplained. The immunoSEQ Assay, a bias-controlled multiplex PCR, was used to amplify TCRbeta CDR3 regions from genomic DNA. The published analysis was carried out like this. The number of nucleated cells in each sample was estimated by amplification of reference gene primers within the assay. To quantify the absolute abundance of each unique TCRbeta CDR3 rearrangement, sequence reads were collapsed and filtered. For each sample, productive Simpson clonality was calculated as the square root of Simpson's diversity index over productive rearrangements. This immuneACCESS table, as held by TCRdb, lists in-frame sequences with V and J called but not all clones. Of the missing ones, under half trace to an unresolved V gene in checked studies; the others have no known cause. V and J calls and clone size come straight from that table; D and trimming were deduced from the DNA. This sample holds 90,000 to 150,000 clones; around three quarters were observed only once. Approximately 3.9% of the sample is held by the ten biggest clonotypes.

Collaborating institutions collected whole blood in K2EDTA tubes following their own protocols. Collaborator samples were shipped for TCRbeta analysis as frozen whole blood, isolated PBMCs, or DNA extracted from either sample type. For this clone: The antigen this receptor binds is unknown. No base quality information exists; no much larger clone differs at one position.

What the authors observed across the whole study: How much clinical and demographic metadata was included differed by source and by participant, and the metadata was provided uncurated.

The sequencing input was peripheral blood. The TCR sequence derives from an elderly woman with acute or convalescent COVID-19. The sequence is built from TRBV19 and TRBJ2-3, with 8 middle bases fitting TRBD2. For the CDR3, the sequence is CASSLFGLGGGGHTDTQYF. The DNA sequence is TGTGCCAGTAGTCTTTTCGGGCTCGGCGGCGGGGGGCACACAGATACGCAGTATTTT.